The source of this T cell receptor beta chain is a study of early T cells in non-severe SARS-CoV-2 infection. The wider study: Sequencing targeted bulk RNA from unsorted whole blood, leaving chains unpaired. Regarding the study as a whole: Anti-spike CD8 responses were favored in VDJdb matching, and private and CD4 specificities were missed.

Individual cDNA molecules were tagged with unique molecular identifiers. TCRdb re-called the 5' RACE reads through MiXCR, storing one row per CDR3 protein. The profile shows just under 65,000 distinct CDR3 sequences, around 13% of them singletons. A remark on this clonotype: Antigen specificity is unknown.

The CDR3 runs 14 residues. V lost 3 bases and J 4 bases, leaving 10 bases between the germline ends. The source material was whole blood. The source of this sequence is an adult who was a healthcare worker with PCR-confirmed SARS-CoV-2 infection or an uninfected control (not recorded which). The chain uses TRBV12-3 or TRBV12-4 and TRBJ2-1; D gene unclear. CDR3 sequence reads: CASSLERTYNEQFF. The CDR3 DNA reads TGTGCCAGCAGTTTGGAGAGGACGTACAATGAGCAGTTCTTC.